This T cell receptor beta chain was identified in a study of blood T cells in healthy people across ages. The CDR3 covers 18 residues. Germline assignment: CDR1 PRHDT and CDR2 FYEKMQ (reference sequence). V shed 1 base and J 0 bases; nucleotides not matched to a gene: 6. A second PCR, run for about 7 to 11 cycles, used a sample-barcoded 5' primer plus a J-beta primer mix. Each of the cDNA molecules was tagged by a template-switch adaptor with 12 random nucleotides. TCRdb recomputed calls from the 5' RACE reads with MiXCR, one row per CDR3 protein. The data hold 780,000 or so distinct CDR3 sequences, with approximately 53% observed a single time.

The rearrangement links TRBV13 to TRBJ2-4, with 10 bases lining up with TRBD2. The TCR sequence derives from a man older than 75 in good health. Sequencing input: blood. This CDR3 is CASSLALAGAIAKNIQYF. DNA of the CDR3: TGTGCCAGCAGCTTAGCCCTAGCGGGGGCTATAGCCAAAAACATTCAGTACTTC.